This is a list of T cell receptor beta chains from one sample in a study of CD4 T cells in relation to SARS-CoV-2 and coronaviruses. Produced via immunoSEQ multiplex PCR; TCRdb's table is partial and in-frame only. The data show around 15,000 clones, 75% to 85% seen once. Which antigens these TCRs recognize remains unknown. Sequencing input: CD4+ T cells from PBMCs, cultured in vitro. The receptor set was obtained from a human donor in good health. CDR3s include the opening cysteine and the closing phenylalanine or tryptophan. The order of the fields is J gene, D gene, CDR3 length, V gene, clone size, CDR3 DNA, CDR3 protein. A D gene is named only where the DNA matches it firmly. Clone size appears in some rows only: once, few, many, or a class for an expanded clone.

>TRBJ1-1|NA|11|TRBV25-1|few
TGTGCCAGCGGACCTGTGACTGAAGCTTTCTTT
CASGPVTEAFF
>TRBJ2-7|NA|12|TRBV2|once
TGTGCCACCCGAGGGGGGGGATACGAGCAGTACTTC
CATRGGGYEQYF
>TRBJ2-3|NA|15|TRBV6-2/TRBV6-3|NA
TGTGCCAGCAGTTACAGCGGAGACTTTCGAAATACGCAGTATTTT
CASSYSGDFRNTQYF
>TRBJ1-1|NA|15|TRBV10-3|NA
TGTGCCATCAGCTCTATCAAAGGAGTGAACACTGAAGCTTTCTTT
CAISSIKGVNTEAFF
>TRBJ2-3|NA|13|TRBV7-2|NA
TGTGCCAGCAGCTTAGCATTGAGCCGCGACTGGATTTTT
CASSLALSRDWIF
>TRBJ1-1|NA|13|TRBV14|once
TGTGCCAGCTCGACCAGGGGAGGGCCTGAAGCTTTCTTT
CASSTRGGPEAFF
>TRBJ1-3|NA|15|TRBV6-1|NA
TGTGCCAGCAGTGAAGGACCGTCTTCTGGAAACACCATATATTTT
CASSEGPSSGNTIYF
>TRBJ2-7|NA|15|TRBV15|NA
TGTGCCACCAGCAGAGATAGCACCCCCTTCTACGAGCAGTACTTC
CATSRDSTPFYEQYF
>TRBJ2-1|NA|13|TRBV2|NA
TGTGCCAGCGTCCTTGGGGGGTACAATGAGCAGTTCTTC
CASVLGGYNEQFF
>TRBJ2-1|TRBD2|16|TRBV15|NA
TGTGCCACCAGCAGAGATCGCGTAGCGGGAGCCAATGAGCAGTTCTTC
CATSRDRVAGANEQFF
>TRBJ1-1|NA|14|TRBV5-1|NA
TGCGCCAGCAGCTTGGGGCGGGGGGACACTGAAGCTTTCTTT
CASSLGRGDTEAFF
>TRBJ2-7|NA|14|TRBV6-2/TRBV6-3|once
TGTGCCAGCAGTTACGGCCGGCTCTCCTACGAGCAGTACTTC
CASSYGRLSYEQYF
>TRBJ1-1|NA|14|TRBV28|NA
TGTGCCAGCCTCCCCCTGGACAGGAACACTGAAGCTTTCTTT
CASLPLDRNTEAFF
>TRBJ2-1|NA|14|TRBV6-5|NA
TGTGCCAGCAGTCCTCTGTTAGTAAGCCATGAGCAGTTCTTC
CASSPLLVSHEQFF
>TRBJ2-7|TRBD1|14|TRBV28|once
TGTGCCAGCAGTTACCCCCGGGACAGAGGCGAGCAGTACTTC
CASSYPRDRGEQYF
>TRBJ2-2|TRBD2|16|TRBV6-4|NA
TGTGCCAGCAGTCGTACTAGCGGGAGCGGATTGGGGGAGCTGTTTTTT
CASSRTSGSGLGELFF
>TRBJ1-1|NA|15|TRBV11-2|NA
TGTGCCAGCAGCTTATGGCCGTCCCTCGGTCCTGAAGCTTTCTTT
CASSLWPSLGPEAFF
>TRBJ2-2|TRBD2|15|TRBV7-2|NA
TGTGCCAGCAGCTTTCTAGCGGGAATCCCCGGGGAGCTGTTTTTT
CASSFLAGIPGELFF
>TRBJ2-7|TRBD2|16|TRBV3-1/TRBV3-2|once
TGTGCCAGCAGCCAAGTGACTAGCGGGAGTACTTACGAGCAGTACTTC
CASSQVTSGSTYEQYF
>TRBJ2-7|NA|11|TRBV5-1|NA
TGCGCCAGCAGCTCGAGCTACGAGCAGTACTTC
CASSSSYEQYF
>TRBJ1-1|NA|15|TRBV3-1/TRBV3-2|NA
TGTGCCTCCCAATCGGGAGGGAATTTAAACACTGAAGCTTTCTTT
CASQSGGNLNTEAFF
>TRBJ2-3|NA|13|TRBV5-1|NA
TGCGCCAGCACGCTAGTAGGCACAGATACGCAGTATTTT
CASTLVGTDTQYF
>TRBJ2-5|TRBD2|17|TRBV9|NA
TGTGCCAGCAGCGCCTACCCACTAGCGGGGGGAAGGGAGACCCAGTACTTC
CASSAYPLAGGRETQYF